What follows is one T cell receptor beta chain and its context. The participants were between about 18 and 89 years old and came from fewer than 25 US areas. Participant-reported clinical history was the basis for cohort assignment. The data derive from a study of blood T cell repertoires in COVID-19. TCRdb's copy holds only in-frame clones and misses some; the assay was immunoSEQ multiplex PCR. The table shows approximately 440,000 clones, with roughly 87% occurring only once. The germline V and J ends were trimmed by 4 bases and 7 bases, with 17 bases remaining between them. CDR1 and CDR2 (germline): MNHNS, SASEGT. The CDR3 totals 16 residues.

This clonotype was obtained from a man aged 18 to 30 who had recovered from COVID-19. V is TRBV6-1 and J is TRBJ1-6; D is undetermined. The material sequenced was PBMCs or T cells enriched from blood (not recorded which). The CDR3: CASSGIGEVGNSPLHF. DNA of the CDR3: TGTGCCAGCAGTGGAATTGGTGAGGTCGGCAATTCACCCCTCCACTTT.